A single sample is the source of the 28 T cell receptor beta chains below, sequenced in a study of T cells in women clearing cervical HPV infection. Produced via immunoSEQ multiplex PCR; TCRdb's table is partial and in-frame only. The listing contains about 36,000 clones. Sequencing used blood buffy coat. These receptors all stem from a woman aged 18-70 years with a cervical HPV16 infection that either progressed to CIN3+ or cleared (not recorded which).

A word on this clone: The CDR3 end falls 3 residues outside the read, so it is completed with the germline J gene. The chain uses TRBV29-1 and TRBJ2-7; D perhaps matches TRBD1 (5 bases). This CDR3 comprises 14 residues. The germline gives CDR1 SQVTM, CDR2 ANQGSEA. V was cut by 4 bases and J by 0 bases, with 13 bases left in between. Incomplete CDR3 DNA: TGCAGCGTTGTGGGGCGGATGGACTCCTACGAG. Translated, it gives CSVVGRMDSYE. The whole CDR3 is CSVVGRMDSYEQYF.

Of note for this clone: The CDR3 extends 3 residues past the end of the read, so its final part is completed from the germline J gene. V is TRBV11-2 and J is TRBJ2-1, with a possible D match to TRBD2 (6 bases). The CDR3 has 14 residues. CDR1 and CDR2 from the germline V gene are SGHAT and FQNNGV. V was trimmed by 4 bases and J by 9 bases, leaving 16 bases between them. CDR3 sequence reads: CASSSSLARGEQFF. CDR3 bases read: TGTGCCAGCAGCTCCTCGCTAGCGAGGGGTGAG.

Notes on this clone: The CDR3 end is not reached by the read, which stops 3 residues before it; the germline J gene fills it in. The J gene is TRBJ1-4, the V gene TRBV12-3 or TRBV12-4; 11 bases line up with TRBD1. This CDR3 has 15 amino acids. Germline trimming cut 6 bases from V and 7 bases from J; bases unmatched to any gene: 7. The covered CDR3 bases are TGTGCCAGCAGGGGTCCCGGGACAGGGGGTGAAAAA. Translating it yields CASRGPGTGGEK. The entire CDR3 sequence reads CASRGPGTGGEKLFF.

As for this clone: A read error may produce the germline difference seen at one junction end. The read comes to an end 3 residues before the CDR3 does, leaving the germline J gene to fill in the end. The J gene is TRBJ2-3, the V gene TRBV4-2; D not certain. The CDR3 has 15 residues. From germline, CDR1 is LGHNA and CDR2 YNFKEQ. The chain's CDR3 is CASSQDPGSGDTQYF. Partial CDR3 DNA: TGCGCCAGCAGCCAAGATCCCGGGTCCGGAGATACG.

Concerning this clone: Read sequence stops 3 residues before the CDR3 end, and the germline J gene provides the missing end. The V gene is TRBV5-4, the J gene TRBJ1-2; 11 bases are a match to TRBD1. The V gene's germline CDR1 is SGHNT and CDR2 YYREEE (reference sequence). The V segment lost 5 bases and the J segment 3 bases; nucleotides outside the gene matches: 6. The CDR3 is 15 amino acids. CDR3 protein: CASREGQGAYYGYTF. CDR3 DNA (partial): TGTGCCAGCAGGGAAGGACAGGGGGCATACTATGGC.

Remarks on this clone: The DNA ends 3 residues before the CDR3 does, and the rest of the CDR3 is filled in from the germline J gene. The chain is built from TRBV15 and TRBJ2-7; D not resolved. The CDR3 sequence is 14 residues long. The V end was cut by 0 bases, the J end by 1 base, with 7 bases between. Germline V gene data show CDR1 as LNHNV and CDR2 as YYDKDF (reference sequence). CDR3 DNA (partial): TGTGCCACCAGCAGAGAGGGCACTTCCTACGAG. Translating it yields CATSREGTSYE. The complete CDR3 reads CATSREGTSYEQYF.

On this clone: From the germline J gene comes the end of the CDR3, since the read stops 3 residues before it. This chain links TRBV5-1 with TRBJ2-1; possible D gene TRBD2, 7 bases. Germline CDR1 and CDR2: SGHRS and YFSETQ. V was shortened by 1 base and J by 3 bases, with 14 bases between the two germline ends. The CDR3 has 16 residues. Incomplete CDR3 DNA: TGCGCCAGCAGCTTGTCTACGGGGGGCCGCTACAATGAG. It encodes CASSLSTGGRYNE. From start to end, the CDR3 is CASSLSTGGRYNEQFF.

The CDR3 loop is CASFGLDRGQDSKHSGANVLTF. CDR3 DNA (partial): TGTGCCAGCTTCGGCTTGGACAGGGGTCAGGACTCTAAACACTCTGGGGCCAACGTC. The chain links TRBV18 to TRBJ2-6; 9 bases map to TRBD1. Read coverage stops 3 residues before the CDR3 terminus; the germline J gene supplies the remainder. The CDR3 is made up of 22 amino acids. V dropped 7 bases and J dropped 0; count of bases not matched to a gene: 22. Germline-derived CDR1 and CDR2 are KGHSH and LQKENI.

About this clone itself: The read ends 3 residues early relative to the CDR3; the germline J gene fills the gap. The V and J genes are TRBV4-1 and TRBJ2-5; TRBD1 aligns across 12 bases. The CDR3 extends over 15 amino acids. Germline V gene sequence: CDR1 MGHRA, CDR2 YSYEKL. After removal of 7 bases from V and 5 bases from J, the junction contained 8 bases not matched to a gene. CDR3 in amino acids: CASIRRDRGPETQYF. The sequenced CDR3 bases are TGCGCCAGCATAAGGCGGGACAGGGGGCCGGAGACC.

In regard to this clone: Coverage ceases 3 residues before the CDR3 finishes, and the germline J gene fills in the end. The chain carries TRBV7-2 and TRBJ1-4; 7 positions agree with TRBD1. The trim removed 5 bases at V and 5 bases at J, leaving 8 bases unmatched. Germline V gives CDR1 SGHTA, CDR2 FQGNSA. The CDR3 spans 15 residues. The sequenced part of the CDR3 DNA is TGTGCCAGCAGCACTCGACAGGGCGGGAATGAAAAA. This codes for CASSTRQGGNEK. The CDR3, in full, reads CASSTRQGGNEKLFF.

About this clone itself: From the germline J gene comes the end of the CDR3, since the read stops 3 residues before it. The V and J genes are TRBV6-1 and TRBJ2-3; 7 nucleotides align to TRBD2. The CDR3 covers 16 residues. Germline V lookup: CDR1 MNHNS, CDR2 SASEGT. With V trimmed by 4 bases and J by 3 bases, 10 bases remained unmatched. Partial CDR3 DNA: TGTGCCAGCAGTGTGGTCGGGGGGACCGTAACAGATACG. This codes for CASSVVGGTVTDT. The CDR3 in full is CASSVVGGTVTDTQYF.

Concerning this clone: Read sequence stops 3 residues before the CDR3 end, and the germline J gene provides the missing end. The chain is built from TRBV6-2 or TRBV6-3 and TRBJ1-1, with a tentative D call TRBD1 (5 bases). CDR1 MNHEY and CDR2 SVGEGT come from the germline V gene. V lost 6 bases and J 4 bases, leaving 6 bases between the germline ends. The CDR3 spans 11 residues. Partial CDR3 DNA: TGTGCCAGCAGGGGGGGCACTGAA. Translated, it gives CASRGGTE. The complete CDR3 reads CASRGGTEAFF.

Comment on this clone: The CDR3 is cut off 3 residues early in the read; its end comes from the germline J gene. The V and J genes are TRBV2 and TRBJ2-2; 7 bases line up with TRBD1. V gave up 6 bases and J gave up 4 bases; unmatched junction bases: 5. The CDR3 is made up of 14 amino acids. Germline CDR1 SNHLY, CDR2 FYNNEI. The CDR3 bases that were read are TGTGCCAGCAGCGACGACAGGGTCACCGGGGAG. Its translation: CASSDDRVTGE. The entire CDR3 is CASSDDRVTGELFF. The variable domain in full, completed from reference TRBV2 and TRBJ2-2, reads EPEVTQTPSHQVTQMGQEVILRCVPISNHLYFYWYRQILGQKVEFLVSFYNNEISEKSEIFDDQFSVERPDGSNFTLKIRSTKLEDSAMYFCASSDDRVTGELFFGEGSRLTVL.

Regarding this clone: Coverage ceases 3 residues before the CDR3 finishes, and the germline J gene fills in the end. The gene calls are TRBV20-1 and TRBJ2-3, with D uncertain. In germline, CDR1 is DFQATT, CDR2 SNEGSKA (reference sequence). The CDR3 consists of 12 residues. V lost 6 bases and J 0 bases, leaving 7 bases between the germline ends. CDR3 amino acids: CSALTSTDTQYF. The part of the CDR3 DNA that was read is TGCAGTGCCCTCACTAGCACAGATACG.

Concerning this clone itself: The read ends 3 residues early relative to the CDR3; the germline J gene fills the gap. The chain couples TRBV12-3 or TRBV12-4 to TRBJ1-2; the D gene is possibly TRBD1 (6 bases). The CDR3 is made up of 13 amino acids. The part of the CDR3 DNA that was read is TGTGCCAGCAGCCCGACTACAGGGTCCGGC. It yields the protein CASSPTTGSG. The full CDR3 reads CASSPTTGSGYTF.

On this clone: The read ends 3 residues early relative to the CDR3; the germline J gene fills the gap. The V call is TRBV5-1, the J call TRBJ2-7; TRBD1 matches at 7 bases. After removal of 4 bases from V and 2 bases from J, the junction contained 6 bases not matched to a gene. Per the germline V gene, CDR1 is SGHRS and CDR2 is YFSETQ. CDR3 length: 14 amino acids. This chain's CDR3 is CASSQGTVTYEQYF. The DNA read from the CDR3 is TGCGCCAGCAGCCAAGGGACAGTCACCTACGAG.

A word on this clone: The DNA ends 3 residues before the CDR3 does, and the rest of the CDR3 is filled in from the germline J gene. The chain joins TRBV30 to TRBJ1-1; D uncertain. Germline V gene lookup returns CDR1 GTSNPN and CDR2 SVGIG (reference sequence). The ends were cut back, 2 bases at V and 2 bases at J, with 3 bases in the middle. The CDR3 runs 11 residues. CDR3 sequence: CAWSYNTEAFF. The CDR3 DNA, read in part, is TGTGCCTGGAGTTATAACACTGAA.

A word on this clone: The read halts 3 residues ahead of the CDR3 end, with the missing end drawn from the germline J gene. The chain couples TRBV3-1 (or the pseudogene TRBV3-2) to TRBJ1-2; unclear D gene. The germline gives CDR1 LGHDT, CDR2 YNNKEL (reference sequence). Deletions cut 0 bases from V and 5 bases from J, with 16 bases between. This CDR3 is built from 16 residues. The CDR3 is CASSQDLAVSVYGYTF. The covered CDR3 bases are TGTGCCAGCAGCCAAGATTTGGCCGTTTCTGTGTATGGC.

A word on this clone: With the read ending 3 residues before the CDR3 end, the germline J gene is used to fill in that end. V gene TRBV6-2 or TRBV6-3 combines with J gene TRBJ1-5; TRBD1 is a possible D gene (5 bases). Trimming took off 6 bases at V and 4 bases at J, with 19 bases between the two ends. Germline V gene data show CDR1 as MNHEY and CDR2 as SVGEGT. The CDR3 is 16 residues long. Here the CDR3 reads CASSTIRVEGNQPQHF. The DNA read from the CDR3 is TGTGCCAGCAGCACCATACGGGTTGAGGGGAATCAGCCC.

Concerning this clone itself: The CDR3 extends 3 residues past the end of the read, so its final part is completed from the germline J gene. The V gene is TRBV12-3 or TRBV12-4, the J gene TRBJ1-4; a weak D match, TRBD1 (5 bases). The CDR3 spans 15 residues. The V end was cut by 6 bases, the J end by 8 bases, with 19 bases between. The part of the CDR3 DNA that was read is TGTGCCAGCAGCCCCATCCGGGGGTTCGGGGAAAAA. Translated: CASSPIRGFGEK. The full CDR3 protein is CASSPIRGFGEKLFF.

Of note for this clone: The CDR3 end is not reached by the read, which stops 3 residues before it; the germline J gene fills it in. The rearrangement joins TRBV2 to TRBJ1-5, with a tentative D call TRBD1 (5 bases). The CDR3 covers 14 residues. CDR1 and CDR2 from the germline V gene are SNHLY and FYNNEI. Trimming pared 5 bases from V and 7 bases from J, leaving 15 bases between. The sequenced part of the CDR3 DNA is TGTGCCAGCAGTACCCACGGGCAGGGACAGCCC. Amino acids: CASSTHGQGQP. From start to end, the CDR3 is CASSTHGQGQPQHF.

A remark on this clone: The sequence runs out 3 residues before the end of the CDR3; the remainder is reconstructed from the germline J gene. V usage is TRBV5-1 and J usage is TRBJ2-3; 10 bases line up with TRBD2. The V gene end was trimmed by 3 bases and the J gene end by 5 bases; junction bases not matched to a gene: 12. The CDR3 has 17 residues. Per germline, CDR1 SGHRS and CDR2 YFSETQ. CDR3 bases read: TGCGCCAGCAGCTCGCAGCCTCCTAGCGGGGGAAAAGATACG. It encodes CASSSQPPSGGKDT. The entire CDR3 protein is CASSSQPPSGGKDTQYF.

Details on this clone: The CDR3 is cut off 3 residues early in the read; its end comes from the germline J gene. The rearrangement links TRBV6-2 or TRBV6-3 to TRBJ2-5; maybe TRBD2 (6 bases). Germline loops: CDR1 MNHEY, CDR2 SVGEGT. Trimming took off 6 bases at V and 5 bases at J, with 13 bases between the two ends. The CDR3 has 13 residues. This CDR3 is CASSKLALETQYF. The DNA read from the CDR3 is TGTGCCAGCAGCAAACTAGCTTTGGAGACC.

In regard to this clone: One end of the junction varies from germline; a read error may be responsible. The read comes to an end 3 residues before the CDR3 does, leaving the germline J gene to fill in the end. The chain joins TRBV7-7 to TRBJ2-5, with D possibly TRBD1 on 6 matching bases. CDR1 and CDR2 from the germline V gene are SSHAT and FNYEAQ (reference sequence). There are 15 residues in the CDR3. CDR3 DNA, as far as it was read: TGTGCTAGCAGCTTCGGTGGGACATTTGGGGAGACC. As protein: CASSFGGTFGET. In full, the CDR3 reads CASSFGGTFGETQYF.

Points on this clone: A junction end diverges from the germline sequence, so it may reflect a read error. The CDR3 end is not reached by the read, which stops 3 residues before it; the germline J gene fills it in. The gene calls are TRBV4-2 and TRBJ2-2, with 14 bases lining up with TRBD2. This CDR3 region has 18 residues. From germline, CDR1 is LGHNA and CDR2 YNFKEQ. The CDR3 sequence is CASSQEGLAGVETGELFF. The part of the CDR3 DNA that was read is TGCGCCAGCAGCCAAGAGGGACTAGCGGGAGTAGAGACCGGGGAG.

Details on this clone: The read ends 3 residues shy of where the CDR3 ends; the end is completed using the germline J gene. The genes are TRBV7-3 and TRBJ2-2; possible D gene TRBD1, 6 bases. Germline values: CDR1 SGHTA, CDR2 FQGTGA. The CDR3 consists of 14 residues. V was trimmed by 8 bases and J by 1 base, leaving 11 bases between them. The CDR3 protein is CASARDMNTGELFF. CDR3 DNA, as far as it was read: TGTGCCAGCGCACGGGACATGAACACCGGGGAG.

With regard to this clone: The read comes to an end 3 residues before the CDR3 does, leaving the germline J gene to fill in the end. V is TRBV2 and J is TRBJ1-5; 7 bases align to TRBD1. V shed 6 bases, J shed 2 bases, and the junction held 7 bases outside the gene matches. Germline CDR1 reads SNHLY; CDR2 reads FYNNEI. This CDR3 has 15 amino acids. CDR3: CASRQGQSGNQPQHF. The DNA read from the CDR3 is TGTGCCAGCAGACAGGGGCAGAGCGGCAATCAGCCC. The variable domain in full, with the rest retrieved from reference TRBV2 and TRBJ1-5, is EPEVTQTPSHQVTQMGQEVILRCVPISNHLYFYWYRQILGQKVEFLVSFYNNEISEKSEIFDDQFSVERPDGSNFTLKIRSTKLEDSAMYFCASRQGQSGNQPQHFGDGTRLSIL.

With regard to this clone: The read terminates 3 residues ahead of where the CDR3 ends, so the germline J gene completes it. The chain employs TRBV2 and TRBJ2-2; D might be TRBD2 (5 bases). V was pared by 5 bases and J by 7 bases, with 14 bases between. CDR3 length: 14 residues. Germline values: CDR1 SNHLY, CDR2 FYNNEI. The sequenced part of the CDR3 DNA is TGTGCCAGCAGTTGGGATGCTAGCAACGGGGAG. As protein: CASSWDASNGE. From start to end, the CDR3 is CASSWDASNGELFF. The entire variable domain, with the rest obtained from reference TRBV2 and TRBJ2-2, is as follows: EPEVTQTPSHQVTQMGQEVILRCVPISNHLYFYWYRQILGQKVEFLVSFYNNEISEKSEIFDDQFSVERPDGSNFTLKIRSTKLEDSAMYFCASSWDASNGELFFGEGSRLTVL.